A selection of T cell receptor beta chains follows, all from one sample in a study of blood T cell repertoires in COVID-19. Method: immunoSEQ multiplex PCR; TCRdb's copy keeps in-frame clones and lacks some. The sample lists under 300,000 clones; 85% to 95% were seen once. Sequencing was done on a sample of peripheral blood. The receptors derive from a man aged 25-45 years with COVID-19, enrolled during active disease. The CDR3 runs from the conserved cysteine through the conserved F or W. The D gene is left open where the match is weak. Not every row has a clone size; where given, it reads once, few, many or a size class.

clone_size	d_call	v_call	j_call	cdr3_aa	cdr3_nt
.	.	TRBV19	TRBJ1-6	CASSISSHSYNSPLHF	TGTGCCAGTAGTATATCGAGCCACTCCTATAATTCACCCCTCCACTTT
once	.	TRBV19	TRBJ1-5	CASSIPPGGGNQPQHF	TGTGCCAGTAGTATCCCCCCGGGAGGGGGCAATCAGCCCCAGCATTTT
.	.	TRBV7-2	TRBJ2-6	CASSLEGRSGANVLTF	TGTGCCAGCAGCTTAGAGGGGCGATCCGGGGCCAACGTCCTGACTTTC
.	TRBD1	TRBV4-1	TRBJ2-1	CASSQGTGGNYEQFF	TGCGCCAGCAGCCAAGGGACAGGGGGCAACTATGAGCAGTTCTTC
.	TRBD1	TRBV18	TRBJ1-5	CASSHNTGGNSNQPQHF	TGTGCCAGCTCACACAATACAGGGGGGAATAGCAATCAGCCCCAGCATTTT
once	TRBD1	TRBV5-5	TRBJ1-1	CASSRDRGDTEAFF	TGTGCCAGCAGCAGGGACAGGGGGGACACTGAAGCTTTCTTT
.	.	TRBV7-6	TRBJ1-2	CASSLPGDYGYTF	TGTGCCAGCAGCTTACCCGGGGACTATGGCTACACCTTC
once	.	TRBV11-2	TRBJ1-4	CASSLNSGTLPEKLFF	TGTGCCAGCAGCCTAAACTCCGGGACACTGCCCGAAAAACTGTTTTTT
.	.	TRBV29-1	TRBJ1-2	CSVSGADYGYTF	TGCAGCGTCAGTGGGGCTGACTATGGCTACACCTTC
.	.	TRBV6-5	TRBJ1-3	CASNRAGNTIYF	TGTGCCAGCAACAGGGCCGGAAACACCATATATTTT
.	.	TRBV19	TRBJ1-1	CASSIDVGAEAFF	TGTGCCAGTAGTATCGACGTTGGGGCTGAGGCTTTCTTT
.	.	TRBV5-1	TRBJ1-5	CASSLGQHNQPQHF	TGCGCCAGCAGCTTGGGACAGCACAATCAGCCCCAGCATTTT
.	TRBD2	TRBV11-3	TRBJ2-5	CASSRGGRETQYF	TGTGCCAGCAGCCGCGGGGGTCGGGAGACCCAGTACTTC
once	.	TRBV4-1	TRBJ1-6	CASSHSGNNSPLHF	TGCGCCAGCAGCCACTCGGGGAATAATTCACCCCTCCACTTT
.	.	TRBV19	TRBJ2-2	CASSSRGYTGELFF	TGTGCCAGTAGTTCCCGGGGGTACACCGGGGAGCTGTTTTTT
.	.	TRBV18	TRBJ1-5	CASSPGRDQPQHF	TGTGCCAGCTCACCAGGGAGGGATCAGCCCCAGCATTTT
.	.	TRBV19	TRBJ1-3	CASRRTETLGNTIYF	TGTGCCAGTAGACGGACAGAGACCCTTGGAAACACCATATATTTT
.	.	TRBV12-3/TRBV12-4	TRBJ2-5	CASSSQETQYF	TGTGCCAGCAGTTCACAAGAGACCCAGTACTTC
once	TRBD2	TRBV9	TRBJ2-5	CASSFGLAGYETQYF	TGTGCCAGCAGCTTTGGGCTAGCGGGGTACGAGACCCAGTACTTC
.	TRBD1	TRBV10-3	TRBJ1-6	CAISDGTGALSPLHF	TGTGCCATCAGTGACGGGACAGGGGCTTTGTCACCCCTCCACTTT
.	TRBD1	TRBV18	TRBJ1-3	CASSPLVKGARASPGNTIYF	TGTGCCAGCTCACCCCTCGTTAAGGGGGCGCGAGCTAGCCCTGGAAACACCATATATTTT
many	.	TRBV29-1	TRBJ1-2	CSVPGRDYGYTF	TGCAGCGTCCCAGGGAGGGACTATGGCTACACCTTC
.	.	TRBV19	TRBJ1-5	CASSISWTRGKNQPQHF	TGTGCCAGTAGTATTTCTTGGACCCGGGGGAAGAATCAGCCCCAGCATTTT
.	.	TRBV7-6	TRBJ2-1	CASSFRQGGRNEQFF	TGTGCCAGCAGCTTCCGACAGGGAGGTCGGAATGAGCAGTTCTTC
.	.	TRBV9	TRBJ1-5	CASSVETGINQPQHF	TGTGCCAGCAGCGTAGAAACAGGGATAAATCAGCCCCAGCATTTT
once	.	TRBV13	TRBJ2-1	CASGRGLNEQFF	TGTGCCAGCGGTAGAGGGCTTAATGAGCAGTTCTTC